This TCR beta chain is drawn from a study of technical replicates of blood from a few donors. Some clones are missing from TCRdb's copy, which holds only in-frame ones; the method was immunoSEQ multiplex PCR. The sample has roughly 79,000 clones, more than 85% seen once. With 2 bases removed from V and 5 bases from J, the gap between germline ends came to 8 bases. Germline V gene sequence: CDR1 SQVTM, CDR2 ANQGSEA. There are 12 residues in the CDR3. This chain uses TRBV29-1 with TRBJ2-3; weak D call: TRBD2 (6 bases). The sequence came from a human donor in good health. Sequenced: T cells isolated from PBMCs. The CDR3 sequence: CSVEKGGDTQYF. For the CDR3, the DNA is TGCAGCGTTGAAAAGGGAGGAGATACGCAGTATTTT.